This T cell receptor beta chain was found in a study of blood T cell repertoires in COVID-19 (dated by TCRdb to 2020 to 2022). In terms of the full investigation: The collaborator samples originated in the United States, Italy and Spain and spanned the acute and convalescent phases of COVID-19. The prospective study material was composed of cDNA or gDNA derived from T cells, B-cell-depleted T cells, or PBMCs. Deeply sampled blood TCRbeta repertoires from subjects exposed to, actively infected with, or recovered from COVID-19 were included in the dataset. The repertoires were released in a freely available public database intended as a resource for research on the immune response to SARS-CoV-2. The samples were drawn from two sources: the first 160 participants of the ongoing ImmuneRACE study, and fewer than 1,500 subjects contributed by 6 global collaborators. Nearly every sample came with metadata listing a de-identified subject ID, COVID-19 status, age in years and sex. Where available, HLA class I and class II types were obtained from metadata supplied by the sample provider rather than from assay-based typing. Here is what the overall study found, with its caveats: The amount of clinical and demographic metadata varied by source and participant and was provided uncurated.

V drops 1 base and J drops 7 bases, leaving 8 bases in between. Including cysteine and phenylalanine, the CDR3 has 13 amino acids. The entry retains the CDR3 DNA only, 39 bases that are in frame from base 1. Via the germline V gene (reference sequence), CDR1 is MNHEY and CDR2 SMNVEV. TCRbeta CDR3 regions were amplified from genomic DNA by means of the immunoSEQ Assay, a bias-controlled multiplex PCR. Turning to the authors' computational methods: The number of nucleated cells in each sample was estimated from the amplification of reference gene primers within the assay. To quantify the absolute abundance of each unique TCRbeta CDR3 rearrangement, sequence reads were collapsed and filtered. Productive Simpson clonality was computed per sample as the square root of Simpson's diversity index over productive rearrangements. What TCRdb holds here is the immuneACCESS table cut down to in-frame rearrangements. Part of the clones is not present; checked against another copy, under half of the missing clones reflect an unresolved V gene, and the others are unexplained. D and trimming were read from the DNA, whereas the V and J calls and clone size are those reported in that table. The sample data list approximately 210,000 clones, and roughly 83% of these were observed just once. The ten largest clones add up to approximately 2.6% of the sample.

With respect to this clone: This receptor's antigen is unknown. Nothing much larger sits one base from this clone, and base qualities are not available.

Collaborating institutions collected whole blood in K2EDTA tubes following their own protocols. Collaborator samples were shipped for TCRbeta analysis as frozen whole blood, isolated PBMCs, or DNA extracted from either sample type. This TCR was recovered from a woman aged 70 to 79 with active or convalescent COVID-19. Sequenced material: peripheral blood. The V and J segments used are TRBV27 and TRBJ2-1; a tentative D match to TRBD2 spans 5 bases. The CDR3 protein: CASSLLDSNEQFF. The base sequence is TGTGCCAGCAGTTTATTGGACTCGAATGAGCAGTTCTTC.